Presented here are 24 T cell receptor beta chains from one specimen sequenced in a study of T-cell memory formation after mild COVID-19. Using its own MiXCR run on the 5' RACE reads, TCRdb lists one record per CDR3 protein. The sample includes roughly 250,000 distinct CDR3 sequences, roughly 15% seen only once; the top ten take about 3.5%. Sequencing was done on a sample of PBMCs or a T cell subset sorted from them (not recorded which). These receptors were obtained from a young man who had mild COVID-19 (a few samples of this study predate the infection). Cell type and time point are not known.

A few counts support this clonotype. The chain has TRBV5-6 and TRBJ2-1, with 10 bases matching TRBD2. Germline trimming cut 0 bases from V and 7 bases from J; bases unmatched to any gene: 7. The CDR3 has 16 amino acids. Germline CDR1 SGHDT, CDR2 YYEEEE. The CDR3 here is CASSLEWQRGGNEQFF. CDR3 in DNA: TGTGCCAGCAGCTTGGAGTGGCAGCGGGGGGGTAATGAGCAGTTCTTC.

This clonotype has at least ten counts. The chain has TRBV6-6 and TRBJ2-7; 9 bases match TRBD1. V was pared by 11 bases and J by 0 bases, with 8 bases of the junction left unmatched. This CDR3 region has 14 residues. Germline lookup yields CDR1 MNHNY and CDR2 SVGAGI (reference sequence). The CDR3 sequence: CAGGTGLSSYEQYF. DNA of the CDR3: TGTGCCGGAGGGACAGGGCTGAGCTCCTACGAGCAGTACTTC.

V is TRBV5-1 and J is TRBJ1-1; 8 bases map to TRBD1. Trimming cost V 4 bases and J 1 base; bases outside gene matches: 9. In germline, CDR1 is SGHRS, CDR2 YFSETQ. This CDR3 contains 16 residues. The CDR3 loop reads CASSLMGTGENTEAFF. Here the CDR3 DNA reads TGCGCCAGCAGCCTGATGGGGACAGGAGAGAACACTGAAGCTTTCTTT. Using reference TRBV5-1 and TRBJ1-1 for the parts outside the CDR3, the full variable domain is KAGVTQTPRYLIKTRGQQVTLSCSPISGHRSVSWYQQTPGQGLQFLFEYFSETQRNKGNFPGRFSGRQFSNSRSEMNVSTLELGDSALYLCASSLMGTGENTEAFFGQGTRLTVV.

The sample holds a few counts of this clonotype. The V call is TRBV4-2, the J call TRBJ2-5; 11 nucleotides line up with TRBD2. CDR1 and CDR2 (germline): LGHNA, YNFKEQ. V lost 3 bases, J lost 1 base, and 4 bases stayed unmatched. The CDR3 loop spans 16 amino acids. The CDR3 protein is CASSHLAGGAQETQYF. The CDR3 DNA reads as TGTGCCAGCAGCCACCTAGCGGGGGGAGCCCAAGAGACCCAGTACTTC.

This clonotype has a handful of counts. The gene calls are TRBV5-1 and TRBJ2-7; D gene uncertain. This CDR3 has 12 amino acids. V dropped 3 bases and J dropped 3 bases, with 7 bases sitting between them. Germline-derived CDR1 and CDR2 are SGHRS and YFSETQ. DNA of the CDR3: TGCGCCAGCAGCTCTACGCTCTACGAGCAGTACTTC. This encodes CASSSTLYEQYF.

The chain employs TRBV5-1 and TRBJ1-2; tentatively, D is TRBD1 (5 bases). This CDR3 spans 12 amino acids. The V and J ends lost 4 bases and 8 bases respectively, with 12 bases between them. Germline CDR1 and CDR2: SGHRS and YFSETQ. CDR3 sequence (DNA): TGCGCCAGCAGCGCTCAGGGAGTAGGCTACACCTTC. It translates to CASSAQGVGYTF.

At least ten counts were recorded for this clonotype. The CDR3 sequence: CSASPPGNPTYGYTF. CDR3 coding DNA: TGCAGTGCCAGCCCTCCGGGGAACCCCACCTATGGCTACACCTTC. The rearrangement uses TRBV20-1 and TRBJ1-2; no clear D. The V gene lost 6 bases and the J gene lost 4 bases, with 21 bases spanning the gap. The CDR3 runs to 15 residues. Per germline, CDR1 DFQATT and CDR2 SNEGSKA (reference sequence).

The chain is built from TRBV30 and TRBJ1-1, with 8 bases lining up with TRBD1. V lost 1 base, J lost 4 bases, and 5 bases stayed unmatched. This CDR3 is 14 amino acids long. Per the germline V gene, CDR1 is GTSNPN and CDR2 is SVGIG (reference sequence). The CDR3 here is CAWSGTGPATEAFF. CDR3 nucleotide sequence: TGTGCCTGGAGTGGGACAGGGCCGGCCACTGAAGCTTTCTTT.

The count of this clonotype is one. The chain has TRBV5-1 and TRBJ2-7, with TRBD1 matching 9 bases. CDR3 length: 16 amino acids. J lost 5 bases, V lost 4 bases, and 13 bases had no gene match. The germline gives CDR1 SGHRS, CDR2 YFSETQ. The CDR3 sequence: CASSLRLGQGYHEQYF. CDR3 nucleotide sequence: TGCGCCAGCAGCCTCCGCCTGGGACAGGGTTACCACGAGCAGTACTTC.

CDR3 loop: CASSGEYGYTF. The DNA of the CDR3 is TGTGCCAGCAGCGGAGAGTATGGCTACACCTTC. This chain links TRBV7-3 with TRBJ1-2; D uncertain. The CDR3 extends over 11 amino acids. V lost 5 bases, J lost 5 bases, and 6 bases lay in between. Germline values: CDR1 SGHTA, CDR2 FQGTGA.

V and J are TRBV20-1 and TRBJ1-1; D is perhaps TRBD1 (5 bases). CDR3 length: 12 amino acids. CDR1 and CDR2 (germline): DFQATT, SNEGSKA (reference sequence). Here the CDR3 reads CSYLGGNTEAFF. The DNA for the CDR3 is TGCTCCTACTTGGGGGGGAACACTGAAGCTTTCTTT.

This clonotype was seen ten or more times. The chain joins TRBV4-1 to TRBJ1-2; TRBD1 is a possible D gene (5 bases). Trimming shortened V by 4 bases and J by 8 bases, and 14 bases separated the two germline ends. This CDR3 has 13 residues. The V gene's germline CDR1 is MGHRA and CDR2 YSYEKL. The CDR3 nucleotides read TGCGCCAGCAGCCGAAGGGACTTTGAAGGCTACACCTTC. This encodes CASSRRDFEGYTF.

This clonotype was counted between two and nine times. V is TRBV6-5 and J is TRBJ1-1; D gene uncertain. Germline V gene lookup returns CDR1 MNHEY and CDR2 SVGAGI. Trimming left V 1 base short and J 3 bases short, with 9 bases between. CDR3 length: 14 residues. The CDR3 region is CASSYFSGDTEAFF. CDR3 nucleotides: TGTGCCAGCAGTTACTTTTCTGGGGACACTGAAGCTTTCTTT.

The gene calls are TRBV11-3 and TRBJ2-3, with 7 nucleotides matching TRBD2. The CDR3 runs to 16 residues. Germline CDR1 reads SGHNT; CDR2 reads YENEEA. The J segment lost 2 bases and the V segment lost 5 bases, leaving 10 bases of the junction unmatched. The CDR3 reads CASSPGRGLYTDTQYF. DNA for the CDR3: TGTGCCAGCAGCCCCGGGCGGGGACTATACACAGATACGCAGTATTTT.

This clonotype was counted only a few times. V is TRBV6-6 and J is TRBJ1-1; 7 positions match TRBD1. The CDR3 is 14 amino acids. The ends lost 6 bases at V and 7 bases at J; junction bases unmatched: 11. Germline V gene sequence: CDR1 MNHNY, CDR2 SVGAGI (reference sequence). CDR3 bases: TGTGCCAGCAGGTACAGGGGCGAAATAGGTGAAGCTTTCTTT. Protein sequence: CASRYRGEIGEAFF.

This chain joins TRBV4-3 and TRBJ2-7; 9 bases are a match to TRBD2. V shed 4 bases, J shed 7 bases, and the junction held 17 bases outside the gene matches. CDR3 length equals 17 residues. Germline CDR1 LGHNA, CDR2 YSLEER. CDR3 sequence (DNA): TGCGCCAGCAGCCTACCAGGGTGGGTAGCGGGGGCTAATGAGCAGTACTTC. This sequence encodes CASSLPGWVAGANEQYF.

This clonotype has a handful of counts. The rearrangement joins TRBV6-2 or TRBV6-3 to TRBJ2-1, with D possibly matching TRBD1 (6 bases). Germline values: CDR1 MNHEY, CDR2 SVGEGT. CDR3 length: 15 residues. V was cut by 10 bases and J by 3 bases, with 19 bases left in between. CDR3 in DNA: TGTGCCACCCAGAAAACAGGGTTGTTCTACAATGAGCAGTTCTTC. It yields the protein CATQKTGLFYNEQFF.

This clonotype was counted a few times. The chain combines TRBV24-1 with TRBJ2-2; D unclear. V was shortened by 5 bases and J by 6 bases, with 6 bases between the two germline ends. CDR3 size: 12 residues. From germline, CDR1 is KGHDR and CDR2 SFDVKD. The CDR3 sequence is CATSVPPGELFF. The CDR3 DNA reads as TGTGCCACCAGTGTTCCCCCCGGGGAGCTGTTTTTT.

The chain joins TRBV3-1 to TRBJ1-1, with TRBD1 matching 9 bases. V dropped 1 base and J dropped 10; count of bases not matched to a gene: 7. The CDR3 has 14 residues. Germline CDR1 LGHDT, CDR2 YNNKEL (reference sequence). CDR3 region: CASSQGLDRGSAFF. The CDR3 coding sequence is TGTGCCAGCAGCCAAGGTTTGGACAGGGGTTCAGCTTTCTTT.

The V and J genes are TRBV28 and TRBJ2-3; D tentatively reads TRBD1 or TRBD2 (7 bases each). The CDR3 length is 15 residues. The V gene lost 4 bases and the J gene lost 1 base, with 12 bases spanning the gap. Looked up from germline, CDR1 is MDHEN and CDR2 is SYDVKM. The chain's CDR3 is CASSYAGGGTDTQYF. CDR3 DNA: TGTGCCAGCAGTTATGCAGGGGGGGGCACAGATACGCAGTATTTT.

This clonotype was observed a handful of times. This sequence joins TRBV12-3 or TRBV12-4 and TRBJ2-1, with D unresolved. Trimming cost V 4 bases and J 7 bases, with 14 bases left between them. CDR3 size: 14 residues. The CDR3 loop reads CASSSRSRNNEQFF. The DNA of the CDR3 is TGTGCCAGCAGTTCTAGGTCCCGTAATAATGAGCAGTTCTTC.

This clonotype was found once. CDR3 protein: CASSVSVGSGELFF. The CDR3 nucleotides are TGTGCCAGCAGTGTGTCAGTGGGATCCGGGGAGCTGTTTTTT. This chain uses TRBV12-3 or TRBV12-4 with TRBJ2-2; D gene uncertain. V was trimmed by 5 bases and J by 6 bases, leaving 13 bases between them. This CDR3 contains 14 residues.

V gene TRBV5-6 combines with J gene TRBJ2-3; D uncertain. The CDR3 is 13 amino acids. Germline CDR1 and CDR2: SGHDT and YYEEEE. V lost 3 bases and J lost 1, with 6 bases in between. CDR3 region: CASSWARTDTQYF. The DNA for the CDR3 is TGTGCCAGCAGCTGGGCCCGCACAGATACGCAGTATTTT. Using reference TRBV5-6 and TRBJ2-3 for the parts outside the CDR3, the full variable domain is DAGVTQSPTHLIKTRGQQVTLRCSPKSGHDTVSWYQQALGQGPQFIFQYYEEEERQRGNFPDRFSGHQFPNYSSELNVNALLLGDSALYLCASSWARTDTQYFGPGTRLTVL.

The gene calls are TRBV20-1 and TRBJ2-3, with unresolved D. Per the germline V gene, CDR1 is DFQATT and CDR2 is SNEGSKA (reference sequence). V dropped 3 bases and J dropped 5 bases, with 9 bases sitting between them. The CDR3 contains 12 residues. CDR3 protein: CSASGLGDTQYF. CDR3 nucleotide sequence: TGCAGTGCTAGCGGGTTGGGAGATACGCAGTATTTT.